This T cell receptor (beta chain) was observed in a study of prognosis after radiotherapy for stage I lung cancer. Across the study: In the span from early 2018 to early 2019, stage I non-small cell lung cancer patients were enrolled. Overall study results and limits: There were reportedly differences in TRBV and TRBJ gene usage between patients with and without metastases. In patients receiving stereotactic body radiation therapy, unique TCR clone counts fell afterward, median roughly 10,000 versus 7,000.

Germline assignment: CDR1 SGHNT and CDR2 YENEEA. The CDR3 length is 17 residues. Trimming at V came to 5 bases and at J to 6 bases, leaving 14 bases not matched to a gene. Two separate time points each saw a draw of about 6 milliliters of peripheral blood. Ten or more counts support this clonotype. Its specificity is unknown. The genomic DNA TCR beta CDR3 region underwent two rounds of multiplex PCR. Specific primers for each TRBV and TRBJ gene were what first-round PCR used. TCRdb reanalysed the multiplex PCR reads using MiXCR and keeps one entry per CDR3 protein. Found here are some 25,000 distinct CDR3 sequences, 30% to 45% of them singletons; the top ten hold around 62%.

The TCR sequence derives from a donor aged 50 or older with non-small cell lung cancer. The sample here was PBMCs, taken before or after stereotactic body radiation therapy (not recorded which). The genes are TRBV11-3 and TRBJ2-1, with TRBD2 matching 9 bases. CDR3 in amino acids: CASSRRGWASGTNEQFF. CDR3 in DNA: TGTGCCAGCAGCCGCCGTGGTTGGGCTAGCGGGACCAATGAGCAGTTCTTC.